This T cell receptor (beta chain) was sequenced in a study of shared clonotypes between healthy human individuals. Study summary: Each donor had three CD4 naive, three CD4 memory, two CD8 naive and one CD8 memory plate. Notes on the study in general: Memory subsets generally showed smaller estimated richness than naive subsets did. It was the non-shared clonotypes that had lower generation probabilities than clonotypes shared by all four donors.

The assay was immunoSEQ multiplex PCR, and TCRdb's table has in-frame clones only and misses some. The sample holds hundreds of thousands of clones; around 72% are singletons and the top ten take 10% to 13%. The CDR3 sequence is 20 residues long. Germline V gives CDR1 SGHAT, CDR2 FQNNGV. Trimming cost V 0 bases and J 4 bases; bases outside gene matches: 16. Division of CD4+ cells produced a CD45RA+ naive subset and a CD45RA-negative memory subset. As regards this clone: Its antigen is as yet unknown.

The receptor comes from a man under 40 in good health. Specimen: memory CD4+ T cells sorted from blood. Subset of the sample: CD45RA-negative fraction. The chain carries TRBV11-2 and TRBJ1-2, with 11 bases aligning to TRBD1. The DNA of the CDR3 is TGTGCCAGCAGCTTAGATCAAACCGGGACAGGGGGGCGAAAACCCTATGGCTACACCTTC. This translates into CASSLDQTGTGGRKPYGYTF.